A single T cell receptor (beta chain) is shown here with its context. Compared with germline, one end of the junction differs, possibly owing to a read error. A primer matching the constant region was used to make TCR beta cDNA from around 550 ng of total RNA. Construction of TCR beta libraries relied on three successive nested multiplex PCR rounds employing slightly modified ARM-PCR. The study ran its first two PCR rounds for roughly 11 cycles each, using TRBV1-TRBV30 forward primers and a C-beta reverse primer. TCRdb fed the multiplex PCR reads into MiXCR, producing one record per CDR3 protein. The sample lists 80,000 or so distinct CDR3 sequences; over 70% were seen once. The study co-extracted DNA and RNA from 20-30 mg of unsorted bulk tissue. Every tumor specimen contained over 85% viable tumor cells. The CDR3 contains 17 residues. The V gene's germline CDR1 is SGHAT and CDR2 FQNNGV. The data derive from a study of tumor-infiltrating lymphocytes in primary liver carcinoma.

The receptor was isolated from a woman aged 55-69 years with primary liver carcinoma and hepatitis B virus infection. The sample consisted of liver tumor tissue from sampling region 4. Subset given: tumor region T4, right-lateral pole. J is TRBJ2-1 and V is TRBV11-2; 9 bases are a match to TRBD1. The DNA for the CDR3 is TGTCCCAGCAGCTTAACCCACGGACAGGGGTACAGGACTGAGCAGTTCTTC. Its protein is CPSSLTHGQGYRTEQFF.